This passage covers 15 T cell receptor beta chains from one sample sequenced in a study of HIV-infected patients and healthy controls. Alpha and beta constant-region primers primed reverse transcription of around 550 ng RNA. Using multiplexing indices, alpha and beta chain libraries were generated apart by chain-specific third strand synthesis. TCRdb reanalysed the 5' RACE reads using MiXCR and keeps one entry per CDR3 protein. The sample lists approximately 16,000 distinct CDR3 sequences, under 9.5% occurring once. The repertoire came from unfractionated whole blood and reflected all unsorted peripheral T cells. Material for sequencing was blood. These receptor sequences come from an adult in good health.

This clonotype was counted ten times or more. V gene TRBV6-2 or TRBV6-3 combines with J gene TRBJ2-7; D could derive from TRBD1 or TRBD2 (5 bases each). This CDR3 is 18 amino acids long. Germline lookup yields CDR1 MNHEY and CDR2 SVGEGT. With 5 bases removed from V and 0 bases from J, the gap between germline ends came to 23 bases. In nucleotides, the CDR3 is TGTGCCAGCAGTGACAGCGGCGTGCGGCAGGCATACTCCTACGAGCAGTACGTC. Protein sequence: CASSDSGVRQAYSYEQYV.

This clonotype appeared a few times. The chain has TRBV10-2 and TRBJ2-2; D unclear. Germline loops: CDR1 WSHSY, CDR2 SAAADI. This CDR3 spans 13 amino acids. V lost 3 bases and J lost 3, with 5 bases in between. The CDR3 sequence: CASSERDTGELFF. The CDR3 nucleotides read TGCGCCAGCAGTGAAAGGGACACCGGGGAGCTGTTTTTT.

The table lists this clonotype with a few counts. This chain connects TRBV5-4 to TRBJ1-1; D not certain. The germline V and J ends were trimmed by 0 bases and 1 base, with 4 bases remaining between them. This CDR3 is 13 amino acids long. Germline V gene sequence: CDR1 SGHNT, CDR2 YYREEE (reference sequence). The CDR3 sequence is CASSLDKNTEAFF. Written as DNA, the CDR3 is TGTGCCAGCAGCTTGGACAAGAACACTGAAGCTTTCTTT.

V is TRBV29-1 and J is TRBJ1-1; TRBD1 agrees at 8 bases. CDR1 and CDR2 from the germline V gene are SQVTM and ANQGSEA. V lost 3 bases to trimming and J lost 0 bases; unmatched junction nucleotides: 6. The CDR3 loop spans 15 amino acids. Written as DNA, the CDR3 is TGCAGCGTTGAGACCGGGACAGGTATGAACACTGAAGCTTTCTTT. Residues: CSVETGTGMNTEAFF.

This clonotype was recorded many times. The chain combines TRBV28 with TRBJ2-1; the D is unclear. V gave up 8 bases and J gave up 2 bases, with 13 bases separating them. CDR3 size: 14 residues. Germline V gene lookup returns CDR1 MDHEN and CDR2 SYDVKM. The CDR3 bases are TGTGCCAGCCATCCCCAACTCGCCTACAATGAGCAGTTCTTC. Its translation: CASHPQLAYNEQFF.

The CDR3 protein is CSAPRTGSSYEQYF. The DNA of the CDR3 is TGCAGTGCCCCCCGAACAGGGAGCTCCTACGAGCAGTACTTC. This chain connects TRBV20-1 to TRBJ2-7; the D gene is possibly TRBD1 (6 bases). There are 14 residues in the CDR3. Germline assignment: CDR1 DFQATT and CDR2 SNEGSKA (reference sequence). Deletions cut 6 bases from V and 0 bases from J, with 15 bases between.

This clonotype is judged medium-sized (0.01 to 0.1%). The chain has TRBV20-1 and TRBJ2-7; either TRBD1 or TRBD2 may fit D (6 bases each). Germline values: CDR1 DFQATT, CDR2 SNEGSKA (reference sequence). CDR3 length equals 14 residues. V was clipped by 1 base and J by 3 bases, with 13 bases between them. CDR3: CSARVGGSNYEQYV. The CDR3 coding sequence is TGCAGTGCTAGAGTCGGGGGCTCGAACTACGAGCAGTACGTC.

This clonotype was detected only a few times. The V gene is TRBV20-1, the J gene TRBJ2-3; D gene ambiguous. The CDR3 extends over 13 amino acids. In germline, CDR1 is DFQATT, CDR2 SNEGSKA (reference sequence). CDR3 DNA sequence: TGCAGCTCCCCGGTTGGTGGCACAGATACGCAGTATTTT. The encoded protein is CSSPVGGTDTQYF.

This clonotype turned up a few times. This chain connects TRBV29-1 to TRBJ2-1; D gene ambiguous. The CDR3 is 12 amino acids. V was pared by 1 base and J by 13 bases, with 14 bases between. Germline V gene sequence: CDR1 SQVTM, CDR2 ANQGSEA. CDR3 nucleotides: TGCAGCGTTGAAGCGGAAACAAATAGCCAGTTCTTC. Encoded protein: CSVEAETNSQFF.

This clonotype turned up a few times. The rearrangement uses TRBV19 and TRBJ1-5; D unresolved. The length of the CDR3 is 14 residues. Germline-derived CDR1 and CDR2 are LNHDA and SQIVND (reference sequence). V was clipped by 7 bases and J by 3 bases, with 13 bases between them. The CDR3 spells CASTSWTSNQPQHF. The CDR3 DNA sequence: TGTGCCAGTACCTCCTGGACTTCCAATCAGCCCCAGCATTTT.

This clonotype was seen many times. The V and J genes are TRBV7-9 and TRBJ1-1, with D maybe TRBD1 (6 bases). The CDR3 spans 10 residues. Germline V lookup: CDR1 SEHNR, CDR2 FQNEAQ (reference sequence). Deletions cut 11 bases from V and 7 bases from J, with 11 bases between. The CDR3 DNA is TGTGCCGTCGGACAGAGTGAAGCTTTCTTT. It codes for CAVGQSEAFF.

The genes are TRBV7-8 and TRBJ2-3; a weak D match, TRBD2 (6 bases). Looked up from germline, CDR1 is SGHVS and CDR2 is FQNEAQ. The CDR3 loop spans 16 amino acids. V lost 5 bases, J lost 3 bases, and 18 bases lay in between. This CDR3 is CASSMGLAPGTDTQYF. The CDR3 DNA sequence: TGTGCCAGCAGCATGGGGCTAGCGCCCGGGACAGATACGCAGTATTTT.

The table lists this clonotype with many counts. CDR3 sequence: CASSSGQRTPQETQYF. CDR3 in DNA: TGCGCCAGCAGCTCGGGACAGCGGACTCCTCAAGAGACCCAGTACTTC. The rearrangement links TRBV5-1 to TRBJ2-5, with 7 nucleotides matching TRBD1. This CDR3 region has 16 residues. Looked up from germline, CDR1 is SGHRS and CDR2 is YFSETQ. Trimming took 3 bases from V and 2 from J; bases not matched to a gene: 10. Based on the CDR3 plus reference TRBV5-1 and TRBJ2-5, the full variable domain is KAGVTQTPRYLIKTRGQQVTLSCSPISGHRSVSWYQQTPGQGLQFLFEYFSETQRNKGNFPGRFSGRQFSNSRSEMNVSTLELGDSALYLCASSSGQRTPQETQYFGPGTRLLVL.

This rearrangement joins TRBV19 to TRBJ2-1; 7 nucleotides agree with TRBD1. Losses at the gene ends were 6 bases for V and 10 bases for J; bases not matched to a gene: 9. Germline loops: CDR1 LNHDA, CDR2 SQIVND (reference sequence). This CDR3 is built from 13 residues. The CDR3 is CASSPPGQIEQFF. Written as DNA, the CDR3 is TGTGCCAGTAGCCCCCCGGGACAGATCGAGCAGTTCTTC.

This clonotype was found many times. This chain links TRBV12-3 or TRBV12-4 with TRBJ1-4; D unclear. There are 18 residues in the CDR3. Trimming left V 2 bases short and J 0 bases short, with 16 bases between. CDR3 sequence (DNA): TGTGCCAGCAGTTTATGGCCCCAAGGGAGTCCAACTAATGAAAAACTGTTTTTT. Its translation is CASSLWPQGSPTNEKLFF.